Listed below are T cell receptor beta chains from one sample, sequenced in a study of blood T cells in healthy people across ages. Via MiXCR, TCRdb re-called the 5' RACE reads, giving one row per CDR3 protein. The repertoire holds around 800,000 distinct CDR3 sequences, with about 26% as singletons. The same data also went into a second study, on T cells of mothers and their children.

The material sequenced was blood. The receptors stem from a boy younger than 18 in good health. CDR3s include the opening cysteine and the closing phenylalanine or tryptophan. Fields, in order: V gene, J gene, clone size, D gene, CDR3 DNA, CDR3 protein. A D gene is named only where the DNA matches it firmly. The size field is filled for only some rows; it gives once, few, many or a size class.

>TRBV6-1|TRBJ2-1|few|NA
TGTGCCAGCAGTGCCTTTAATGAGCAGTTCTTC
CASSAFNEQFF
>TRBV3-1|TRBJ2-3|NA|NA
TGTGCCAGCAGCAACGCAGGGGGCACAGATACGCAGTATTTT
CASSNAGGTDTQYF
>TRBV10-3|TRBJ2-3|NA|NA
TGTGCCATCAGTGAGCTCCTTGGGAGGATGGGAGATACGCAGTATTTT
CAISELLGRMGDTQYF
>TRBV2|TRBJ2-7|NA|NA
TGTGCCAGCGGCGGACTTATCTACGAGCAGTACTTC
CASGGLIYEQYF
>TRBV4-1|TRBJ2-3|few|TRBD2
TGCGCCAGCAGCCAAGCTAGCGGGGGGCTGCATACGCAGTATTTT
CASSQASGGLHTQYF
>TRBV6-5|TRBJ1-1|few|NA
TGTGCCAGCAGTTACCGGCGGGGGTTGAACACTGAAGCTTTCTTT
CASSYRRGLNTEAFF
>TRBV6-6|TRBJ1-2|many|TRBD1
TGTGCCAGCAGTTACTCGACAGGGGGCTATGGCTACACCTTC
CASSYSTGGYGYTF
>TRBV4-2|TRBJ1-2|NA|NA
TGTGCCAGCAGCCCCCTAGGGGCCCTTCAATTACAGAACTATGGCTACACCTTC
CASSPLGALQLQNYGYTF
>TRBV28|TRBJ2-5|few|TRBD2
TGTGCCAGCAGTTGGGGCGGGAGACAAGAGACCCAGTACTTC
CASSWGGRQETQYF
>TRBV2|TRBJ2-7|few|NA
TGTGCCAGCAGTGATAATAAGGCATCCTACGAGCAGTACTTC
CASSDNKASYEQYF
>TRBV12-3/TRBV12-4|TRBJ2-7|NA|NA
TGTGCCAGCAGTTCTCTGACAGGCCTCGCTTACGAGCAGTACTTC
CASSSLTGLAYEQYF
>TRBV5-1|TRBJ2-5|NA|TRBD1
TGCGCCAGCAGCAGTACGACAGGGGACCTGAAAGAGACCCAGTACTTC
CASSSTTGDLKETQYF
>TRBV5-1|TRBJ2-5|few|TRBD2
TGCGCCAGCAGCGTAGCGGGGGGCTCGGAGACCCAGTACTTC
CASSVAGGSETQYF
>TRBV12-3/TRBV12-4|TRBJ2-3|few|TRBD1
TGTGCCAGCAGCCCGGGACAGGTGGGCACAGATACGCAGTATTTT
CASSPGQVGTDTQYF
>TRBV6-1|TRBJ2-3|NA|TRBD2
TGTGCCAGCGGGACTAGCGGGGGAGATACGCAGTATTTT
CASGTSGGDTQYF
>TRBV5-8|TRBJ2-7|NA|NA
TGTGCCAGCAGCTTGGGCAGGGAGTTCGGCGAGCAGTACTTC
CASSLGREFGEQYF
>TRBV10-3|TRBJ1-1|few|TRBD1
TGTGCCATCAGTGAGTCGAAGGGACAGCCCATGGAAGCTTTCTTT
CAISESKGQPMEAFF
>TRBV5-1|TRBJ2-3|NA|NA
TGCGCCAGCAGCTTGGGACGCGGGGGCGCAGATACGCAGTATTTT
CASSLGRGGADTQYF
>TRBV19|TRBJ1-1|NA|TRBD1
TGTGCCAGTAGGGGGGAACAGGGGAGGAACACTGAAGCTTTCTTT
CASRGEQGRNTEAFF
>TRBV6-5|TRBJ1-1|few|TRBD1
TGTGCCAGCAGTCCGTGGACAGGGGGCTCTTGGGGCACTGAAGCTTTCTTT
CASSPWTGGSWGTEAFF
>TRBV7-9|TRBJ1-5|NA|NA
TGTGCCAGCAGCTTATCATTGGCGCGGGATAGCAATCAGCCCCAGCATTTT
CASSLSLARDSNQPQHF
>TRBV4-1|TRBJ1-5|few|NA
TGCGCCAGCAGTCAAAGCCCCAATCAGCCCCAGCATTTT
CASSQSPNQPQHF
>TRBV6-5|TRBJ2-7|few|TRBD1
TGTGCCAGCAGACCCTTCAGGGGGCTCTCCTACGAGCAGTACTTC
CASRPFRGLSYEQYF
>TRBV4-1|TRBJ1-4|few|NA
TGCGCCAGCAGCCACCTATTAGGTAAACTGTTTTTT
CASSHLLGKLFF
>TRBV4-1|TRBJ2-7|few|TRBD2
TGCGCCAGCAGCCGGGGGGGGAAGGGGACCTACGAGCAGTACTTC
CASSRGGKGTYEQYF
>TRBV21-1|TRBJ1-2|NA|NA
TGTGCCAGCAGCAAAGCGGGGACAACTGGCTACACCTTC
CASSKAGTTGYTF
>TRBV7-9|TRBJ2-3|few|NA
TGTGCCAGCAGCGAAGCCAGGGATACGCAGTATTTT
CASSEARDTQYF
>TRBV12-3/TRBV12-4|TRBJ2-1|NA|NA
TGTGCCAGCAGCCGTAGATCGTCCAGGGGTGATGAGCAGTTCTTC
CASSRRSSRGDEQFF
>TRBV27|TRBJ2-7|few|NA
TGTGCCAGCAGTTGGACAATGTCGGGACCTAACTACGAGCAGTACTTC
CASSWTMSGPNYEQYF
>TRBV5-1|TRBJ1-4|few|NA
TGCGCCAGCAGCCGCTTAGGGGATCCGATTGAAAAACTGTTTTTT
CASSRLGDPIEKLFF
>TRBV7-9|TRBJ2-5|few|TRBD1
TGTGCCAGCAGCTTGCTTTCGATCCGGGACAGGGGGCCTCAAGAGACCCAGTACTTC
CASSLLSIRDRGPQETQYF
>TRBV5-1|TRBJ2-6|few|TRBD1
TGCGCCAGCAGCTTAAGCTTGACAGGGGGAGGGGCCAACGTCCTGACTTTC
CASSLSLTGGGANVLTF
>TRBV10-3|TRBJ1-6|NA|NA
TGTGCCATCAGTGAGTTTCTGGATTCACCCCTCCACTTT
CAISEFLDSPLHF
>TRBV28|TRBJ1-5|few|NA
TGTGCCAGCAGTTTGCGGCAGAGAAATCAGCCCCAGCATTTT
CASSLRQRNQPQHF
>TRBV6-5|TRBJ2-2|few|NA
TGTGCCAGCAGTTACTCTACAGGAACGAACACCGGGGAGCTGTTTTTT
CASSYSTGTNTGELFF
>TRBV12-5|TRBJ2-4|NA|TRBD1
TGTGCTAGTGGTTTGCCAGGGGGCCCTAAGGCAAACATTCAGTACTTC
CASGLPGGPKANIQYF
>TRBV27|TRBJ1-4|few|TRBD1
TGTGCCAGCAGTTTAGGGACAGGGCGGTTTGAAAAACTGTTTTTT
CASSLGTGRFEKLFF
>TRBV12-5|TRBJ2-5|NA|TRBD2
TGTGCTAGTGCCCGACTAGCGGTGGAGACCCAGTACTTC
CASARLAVETQYF
>TRBV27|TRBJ1-5|few|TRBD1
TGTGCCAGCAGACCCACGGTTGGGGGACAGGGGGGATATCAGCCCCAGCATTTT
CASRPTVGGQGGYQPQHF
>TRBV6-6|TRBJ1-2|NA|NA
TGTGCCAGCAGCAGCGGACACCAAAGCGGCTACACCTTC
CASSSGHQSGYTF
>TRBV20-1|TRBJ1-2|NA|TRBD1
TGCAGTGCTAGGATGGACAGGGGGAACGGCTACACCTTC
CSARMDRGNGYTF
>TRBV27|TRBJ1-2|few|NA
TGTGCCAGCAGTGCCCCCGGGACCCACTACACCTTC
CASSAPGTHYTF
>TRBV12-3/TRBV12-4|TRBJ2-7|NA|TRBD1
TGTGCCAGCAGTATAGACAGGGCGCCCTACGAGCAGTACTTC
CASSIDRAPYEQYF
>TRBV24-1|TRBJ2-2|NA|NA
TGTGCCACCAGTGACTACAGGACGCCCGGGGAGCTGTTTTTT
CATSDYRTPGELFF
>TRBV5-1|TRBJ1-2|NA|TRBD1
TGCGCCAGCAGCCAAGGACAGGGAGGCTATGGCTACACCTTC
CASSQGQGGYGYTF
>TRBV10-3|TRBJ2-5|few|TRBD2
TGTGCCATCAGGGGGCAAAGCGGGGTCGAGACCCAGTACTTC
CAIRGQSGVETQYF
>TRBV20-1|TRBJ2-3|NA|NA
TGCAGGCAAGCGGATTTTAGCACAGATACGCAGTATTTT
CRQADFSTDTQYF
>TRBV7-9|TRBJ1-2|NA|TRBD1
TGTGCCAGCAGCATTACAGGGGATGGCTACGCCTTC
CASSITGDGYAF
>TRBV5-1|TRBJ2-5|few|NA
TGCGCCAGCAGCCCCTTCGGGACTCGATACTCAATAGGCGGGGAGACCCAGTACTTC
CASSPFGTRYSIGGETQYF
>TRBV6-6|TRBJ1-2|NA|NA
TGTGCCAGCAAGTCCGAGGGCTCAGTTGGCTACACCTTC
CASKSEGSVGYTF
>TRBV5-4|TRBJ2-2|few|NA
TGTGCCAGCAGCTTGTATAGAAACACCGGGGAGCTGTTTTTT
CASSLYRNTGELFF
>TRBV12-5|TRBJ2-7|NA|NA
TGTGCTAGTGGTTGGGTGAGCTACGAGCAGTACTTC
CASGWVSYEQYF
>TRBV11-2|TRBJ1-6|few|NA
TGTGCCAGCAGCTTACCCTACGGACCAGAGTACCTCCACTTT
CASSLPYGPEYLHF
>TRBV10-3|TRBJ2-1|few|NA
TGTCCGTTAGGGTGCAATGAGCAGTTCTTC
CPLGCNEQFF
>TRBV29-1|TRBJ2-5|few|NA
TGCAGCGTTGAGAGCCGGTACGGGGAGACCCAGTACTTC
CSVESRYGETQYF
>TRBV4-1|TRBJ2-5|NA|NA
TGCGCCAGCAGCCAACGTGGGGGTATGGAAGAGACCCAGTACTTC
CASSQRGGMEETQYF
>TRBV13|TRBJ1-1|NA|NA
TGTGCCAGCACCCGTCCGACAGGCAGGAACACTGAAGCTTTCTTT
CASTRPTGRNTEAFF
>TRBV3-1|TRBJ1-5|once|TRBD1
TGTGCCAGCAGCCAAGGGTACAGGGGGGACCAGCCCCAGCATTTT
CASSQGYRGDQPQHF
>TRBV24-1|TRBJ2-5|NA|NA
TGTGCCACCAGTGATTCGCAGGGGCAGGGAGAAAGAGAGACCCAGTACTTC
CATSDSQGQGERETQYF